This T cell receptor beta chain is from a study of lymphopenia after photon versus proton radiotherapy. The table lists this clone with a few counts. This table comes from immunoSEQ multiplex PCR, and its TCRdb copy is limited to in-frame clones, with some not included. Of 50,000 to 75,000 clones in the sample, about 90% were seen once. This CDR3 contains 16 residues. Germline loops: CDR1 MGHDK, CDR2 SYGVNS. The J segment lost 9 bases and the V segment lost 5 bases, leaving 10 bases of the junction unmatched. The sequence came from a man aged 35 to 55 with gastric cancer. The sequenced sample was peripheral blood, obtained from a patient treated with photon-based radiotherapy. V and J are TRBV25-1 and TRBJ1-6, with 10 nucleotides matching TRBD1. CDR3 sequence (DNA): TGTGCCAGCAGTACCCATTCGGGGACAGGGGTTTCACCCCTCCACTTT. Encoded protein: CASSTHSGTGVSPLHF.